The 32 T cell receptor beta chains below come from one sample, sequenced in a study of vaccination and CD4 T cells after COVID-19. Treatment described: approximately 9-day PBMC culture with coronavirus spike peptide pools or control peptides (ViraFEST assay). Once obtained from cultured CD4+ T cells, the DNA was sequenced using the Oncomine TCR Beta short-read assay. TCRdb recomputed calls from the PCR reads with MiXCR, one row per CDR3 protein. Found here are around 21,000 distinct CDR3 sequences, around 60% of them singletons; the top ten hold around 9.3%. These receptors lack a known antigen. The sample consisted of CD4+ T cells from blood, cultured in vitro, taken after SARS-CoV-2 vaccination. The receptors stem from a human donor who had recovered from COVID-19.

This chain uses TRBV6-1 with TRBJ1-2; TRBD1 agrees at 9 bases. The CDR3 totals 18 residues. Trimming removed 6 bases from V and 0 bases from J; junction bases left unmatched: 14. Germline V lookup: CDR1 MNHNS, CDR2 SASEGT. The CDR3 here is CASRINTGTGITNYGYTF. CDR3 bases: TGTGCCAGCAGGATTAACACCGGGACAGGGATCACTAACTATGGCTACACCTTC.

Regarding this clonotype: A read error may produce the germline difference seen at one junction end. The chain carries TRBV20-1 and TRBJ1-5, with D possibly being TRBD1 (5 bases). Germline lookup yields CDR1 DFQATT and CDR2 SNEGSKA (reference sequence). CDR3 length equals 12 residues. DNA for the CDR3: TGCAGTGCTAGAGACAGGGCTCAGCCCCGGCATTTT. Its translation is CSARDRAQPRHF.

The V and J genes are TRBV20-1 and TRBJ2-6; 12 positions match TRBD2. With 0 bases clipped from V and 0 bases from J, the junction kept 3 bases outside the gene matches. Germline CDR1 is DFQATT and CDR2 is SNEGSKA (reference sequence). The CDR3 loop spans 18 amino acids. The CDR3 reads CSARDPSGGASGANVLTF. The CDR3 coding sequence is TGCAGTGCTAGAGATCCTAGCGGGGGGGCCTCTGGGGCCAACGTCCTGACTTTC.

This clonotype appeared a single time. The chain couples TRBV7-3 to TRBJ2-3; 7 nucleotides agree with TRBD2. From germline, CDR1 is SGHTA and CDR2 FQGTGA. Trimming took 3 bases from V and 5 from J; bases not matched to a gene: 11. This CDR3 region has 16 residues. The CDR3 coding sequence is TGTGCCAGCAGCTTCTCTAGCGGCCCGAGGGGAGATACGCAGTATTTT. Protein: CASSFSSGPRGDTQYF.

This clonotype was seen more than once but under ten times. V is TRBV11-1 and J is TRBJ1-5, with D uncertain. The CDR3 runs to 13 residues. Trimming took off 2 bases at V and 6 bases at J, with 8 bases between the two ends. Germline V gene sequence: CDR1 SGHAT, CDR2 FQDESV (reference sequence). The CDR3 loop is CASSLRVGQPQHF. The CDR3 nucleotides read TGTGCCAGCAGCTTACGGGTTGGTCAGCCCCAGCATTTT.

The chain joins TRBV7-2 to TRBJ2-1; no definite D call. Germline lookup yields CDR1 SGHTA and CDR2 FQGNSA. The CDR3 is 12 amino acids. V lost 4 bases, J lost 3 bases, and 4 bases lay in between. CDR3 sequence: CASSSYYNEQFF. In DNA form, the CDR3 reads TGTGCCAGCAGCTCCTACTACAATGAGCAGTTCTTC.

The rearrangement links TRBV11-2 to TRBJ2-5, with D possibly TRBD2 on 5 matching bases. V was pared by 5 bases and J by 1 base, with 8 bases between. The V gene's germline CDR1 is SGHAT and CDR2 FQNNGV. This CDR3 comprises 13 residues. The CDR3 nucleotides are TGTGCCAGCAGCGCCGGGGTCCAAGAGACCCAGTACTTC. Translating gives CASSAGVQETQYF.

The chain has TRBV7-9 and TRBJ1-5; the match to TRBD1 covers 8 bases. The CDR3 is 17 amino acids. Trimming at V came to 1 base and at J to 2 bases, leaving 7 bases not matched to a gene. Germline V CDR1 and CDR2: SEHNR, FQNEAQ (reference sequence). The CDR3 spells CASSLGAGGEGNQPQHF. Written as DNA, the CDR3 is TGTGCCAGCAGCTTAGGGGCAGGGGGCGAAGGCAATCAGCCCCAGCATTTT.

J is TRBJ2-5 and V is TRBV28; 8 bases agree with TRBD2. The germline V gene has CDR1 MDHEN and CDR2 SYDVKM. V shed 5 bases and J 2 bases; nucleotides not matched to a gene: 4. The CDR3 extends over 14 amino acids. The CDR3 DNA reads as TGTGCCAGCAGTCTAGCGGGCGTGCAAGAGACCCAGTACTTC. It specifies CASSLAGVQETQYF. Drawing the rest from reference TRBV28 and TRBJ2-5, the complete variable domain is DVKVTQSSRYLVKRTGEKVFLECVQDMDHENMFWYRQDPGLGLRLIYFSYDVKMKEKGDIPEGYSVSREKKERFSLILESASTNQTSMYLCASSLAGVQETQYFGPGTRLLVL.

This clonotype was seen a few times. The chain uses TRBV7-8 and TRBJ1-2; no firm D call. CDR1 and CDR2 (germline): SGHVS, FQNEAQ. V shed 5 bases and J shed 1 base, with 14 bases lying between them. The CDR3 consists of 15 residues. The DNA of the CDR3 is TGTGCCAGCAGCCCCCGTGGAGGGATTAACTATGGCTACACCTTC. Residues: CASSPRGGINYGYTF.

The rearrangement uses TRBV11-2 and TRBJ2-3, with D possibly being TRBD2 (6 bases). Trimming cost V 6 bases and J 9 bases, with 19 bases left between them. CDR1 and CDR2 (germline): SGHAT, FQNNGV. The CDR3 runs 14 residues. The CDR3 region is CASRYRDSPQTQYF. The CDR3 DNA follows: TGTGCCAGCAGATACCGGGACTCCCCACAAACGCAGTATTTT.

The CDR3, as DNA: TGTGCCTGGGGCCGGGGGCCTGGAAACACCATATATTTT. Its translation: CAWGRGPGNTIYF. The chain employs TRBV30 and TRBJ1-3; D perhaps matches TRBD1 (6 bases). The V and J ends lost 5 bases and 2 bases respectively, with 10 bases between them. This CDR3 spans 13 amino acids. In germline, CDR1 is GTSNPN, CDR2 SVGIG (reference sequence).

This chain connects TRBV5-4 to TRBJ2-3; TRBD1 aligns across 7 bases. This CDR3 contains 16 residues. J lost 1 base, V lost 3 bases, and 8 bases had no gene match. Germline-derived CDR1 and CDR2 are SGHNT and YYREEE (reference sequence). CDR3 in amino acids: CASSSPTGYGTDTQYF. CDR3 nucleotide sequence: TGTGCCAGCAGCTCGCCGACAGGGTATGGCACAGATACGCAGTATTTT.

This clonotype was seen only a few times. The chain couples TRBV19 to TRBJ1-5; no clear D gene. V lost 2 bases, J lost 0 bases, and 8 bases lay in between. The CDR3 has 15 residues. In germline, CDR1 is LNHDA, CDR2 SQIVND (reference sequence). Here the CDR3 DNA reads TGTGCCAGTAGTATACAAGGGCTTAGCAATCAGCCCCAGCATTTT. Residues: CASSIQGLSNQPQHF.

This sequence joins TRBV20-1 and TRBJ2-5; 9 nucleotides line up with TRBD2. After removal of 3 bases from V and 3 bases from J, the junction contained 5 bases not matched to a gene. Germline V gives CDR1 DFQATT, CDR2 SNEGSKA (reference sequence). The CDR3 contains 14 residues. In DNA form, the CDR3 reads TGCAGTGCTAGTCCTAGCGGGGATGAAGAGACCCAGTACTTC. Translating gives CSASPSGDEETQYF.

The J gene is TRBJ2-7, the V gene TRBV7-6; tentative D call: TRBD1 (7 bases). Trimming removed 1 base from V and 4 bases from J, with 11 bases in between. The V gene's germline CDR1 is SGHVS and CDR2 FNYEAQ. CDR3 length equals 14 residues. This CDR3 reads CASSLDAGGYEQYF. As DNA, the CDR3 is TGTGCCAGCAGCTTAGACGCAGGGGGGTACGAGCAGTACTTC.

This clonotype was detected a few times. The CDR3 reads CASSFDDRGISPLHF. For the CDR3, the DNA is TGTGCCAGCAGTTTCGACGACAGGGGGATCTCACCCCTCCACTTT. The chain uses TRBV27 and TRBJ1-6; 9 bases are a match to TRBD1. V shed 3 bases and J 10 bases; nucleotides not matched to a gene: 7. CDR3 length: 15 residues. CDR1 and CDR2 (germline): MNHEY, SMNVEV (reference sequence).

The V gene is TRBV20-1, the J gene TRBJ1-1, with D hard to call. Trimming stripped 5 bases from V and 5 bases from J, with 15 bases between. Per germline, CDR1 DFQATT and CDR2 SNEGSKA (reference sequence). The CDR3 is 13 amino acids. The CDR3 here is CSASQDPLTEAFF. The CDR3 DNA is TGCAGTGCTTCTCAGGACCCGCTTACTGAAGCTTTCTTT.

This clonotype has more than one count but fewer than ten. CDR3 bases: TGTGCCAGCAGTGAAGAGCGGCGGTCCTATGGCTACACCTTC. Translation gives CASSEERRSYGYTF. The chain links TRBV6-1 to TRBJ1-2; D not resolved. Germline V CDR1 and CDR2: MNHNS, SASEGT. The CDR3 spans 14 residues. The V gene lost 1 base and the J gene lost 4 bases, with 10 bases spanning the gap.

The CDR3 spells CASSQGHLNTEAFF. DNA for the CDR3: TGTGCCAGCAGTCAGGGACATTTGAACACTGAAGCTTTCTTT. V and J are TRBV6-1 and TRBJ1-1; a weak D match, TRBD1 (6 bases). Germline V CDR1 and CDR2: MNHNS, SASEGT. V gave up 5 bases and J gave up 0 bases, with 10 bases separating them. This CDR3 spans 14 amino acids.

J is TRBJ2-3 and V is TRBV6-4, with D perhaps being TRBD1 or TRBD2 (5 bases each). CDR3 length: 15 amino acids. Germline loops: CDR1 MRHNA, CDR2 SNTAGT. The V gene lost 5 bases and the J gene lost 4 bases, with 16 bases spanning the gap. DNA for the CDR3: TGTGCCAGCAGTACGACAGAAGGGAGCGCAGATACGCAGTATTTT. This codes for CASSTTEGSADTQYF.

The CDR3 coding sequence is TGTGCCAGCAGCCAATCCGGGACAGGCTCCTACAATGAGCAGTTCTTC. This encodes CASSQSGTGSYNEQFF. The rearrangement uses TRBV27 and TRBJ2-1, with 8 nucleotides matching TRBD1. Per the germline V gene, CDR1 is MNHEY and CDR2 is SMNVEV (reference sequence). The CDR3 has 16 residues. Germline trimming cut 6 bases from V and 0 bases from J; bases unmatched to any gene: 7.

This chain uses TRBV6-1 with TRBJ2-5; D ambiguous. Deletions cut 10 bases from V and 2 bases from J, with 17 bases between. Germline lookup yields CDR1 MNHNS and CDR2 SASEGT. The CDR3 covers 14 residues. In DNA, the CDR3 is TGTGCCACCACAGCAGTCCAGATTCAAGAGACCCAGTACTTC. As protein: CATTAVQIQETQYF.

The chain combines TRBV7-9 with TRBJ2-1, with D unresolved. V was shortened by 1 base and J by 6 bases, with 7 bases between the two germline ends. In germline, CDR1 is SEHNR, CDR2 FQNEAQ (reference sequence). This CDR3 spans 13 amino acids. CDR3 residues: CASSLEVLNEQFF. The CDR3 DNA follows: TGTGCCAGCAGCTTAGAGGTCCTCAATGAGCAGTTCTTC. The variable domain in full, completed from reference TRBV7-9 and TRBJ2-1, reads DTGVSQNPRHKITKRGQNVTFRCDPISEHNRLYWYRQTLGQGPEFLTYFQNEAQLEKSRLLSDRFSAERPKGSFSTLEIQRTEQGDSAMYLCASSLEVLNEQFFGPGTRLTVL.

V is TRBV5-3 and J is TRBJ2-3, with 7 positions matching TRBD2. TRBV5-3 qualifies as an ORF whose function is uncertain. After removal of 8 bases from V and 2 bases from J, the junction contained 11 bases not matched to a gene. This CDR3 has 15 amino acids. Here the CDR3 reads CASSLWGGPTDTQYF. CDR3 sequence (DNA): TGTGCCAGCAGCCTATGGGGGGGACCCACAGATACGCAGTATTTT.

V gene TRBV11-2 combines with J gene TRBJ1-2; tentatively, D is TRBD1 (6 bases). The CDR3 consists of 13 residues. V shed 8 bases and J shed 7 bases, with 17 bases lying between them. Per the germline V gene, CDR1 is SGHAT and CDR2 is FQNNGV. CDR3 loop: CASQPTGPSGYTF. CDR3 DNA: TGTGCCAGCCAACCCACAGGGCCATCTGGCTACACCTTC.

The V and J genes are TRBV6-1 and TRBJ1-2, with D tentatively TRBD1 (6 bases). From germline, CDR1 is MNHNS and CDR2 SASEGT. This CDR3 has 14 amino acids. V shed 6 bases and J shed 3 bases, with 14 bases lying between them. CDR3 loop: CASRPGGGDYGYTF. The CDR3 bases are TGTGCCAGCAGACCCGGGGGCGGGGACTATGGCTACACCTTC.

The chain uses TRBV6-1 and TRBJ2-1; 9 bases are a match to TRBD1. Germline loops: CDR1 MNHNS, CDR2 SASEGT. V shed 5 bases and J 15 bases; nucleotides not matched to a gene: 5. This CDR3 is 11 amino acids long. The DNA for the CDR3 is TGTGCCAGCAGTCAACAGGGGGCGAGGTTCTTC. Translating gives CASSQQGARFF.

This clonotype occurred a few times. The genes are TRBV20-1 and TRBJ1-1, with unresolved D. The V end lost 3 bases, the J end lost 3 bases, and 11 bases lay between the germline ends. Germline CDR1 and CDR2: DFQATT and SNEGSKA (reference sequence). The CDR3 contains 13 residues. CDR3 nucleotide sequence: TGCAGTGCTAGTAATTACGGGGACACTGAAGCTTTCTTT. This encodes CSASNYGDTEAFF.

The chain couples TRBV20-1 to TRBJ1-1; D not certain. This CDR3 is built from 15 residues. Trimming removed 3 bases from V and 0 bases from J, with 14 bases in between. Looked up from germline, CDR1 is DFQATT and CDR2 is SNEGSKA (reference sequence). The CDR3 reads CSASYYRTLNTEAFF. The CDR3 DNA sequence: TGCAGTGCTAGTTACTATAGGACCCTGAACACTGAAGCTTTCTTT.

The rearrangement joins TRBV2 to TRBJ1-5; no firm D call. This CDR3 region has 13 residues. Germline CDR1 and CDR2: SNHLY and FYNNEI. V was pared by 5 bases and J by 5 bases, with 10 bases between. The CDR3 nucleotides are TGTGCCAGCAGTCGAGGGCTGTATCAGCCCCAGCATTTT. Translating gives CASSRGLYQPQHF.

The sample holds a few counts of this clonotype. V usage is TRBV15 and J usage is TRBJ1-1; possible D gene TRBD1, 5 bases. The CDR3 loop spans 13 amino acids. V dropped 3 bases and J dropped 11 bases, with 16 bases sitting between them. CDR1 and CDR2 (germline): LNHNV, YYDKDF (reference sequence). CDR3 sequence reads: CATSSSWGWQAFF. The DNA of the CDR3 is TGTGCCACCAGCAGCTCCTGGGGGTGGCAGGCTTTCTTT. Full variable domain (remainder filled in from reference TRBV15 and TRBJ1-1): DAMVIQNPRYQVTQFGKPVTLSCSQTLNHNVMYWYQQKSSQAPKLLFHYYDKDFNNEADTPDNFQSRRPNTSFCFLDIRSPGLGDTAMYLCATSSSWGWQAFFGQGTRLTVV.